Below, one T cell receptor (beta chain) is given with its context. Its cognate antigen is unknown. These data come from a study of cytotoxic CD8 clonotypes in ibrutinib-treated CLL. Looking at the study overall: Responses comprised approximately 24 partial and 2 complete; at median about 71 months, approximately 15 remained remitted and about twelve progressed. The taking of response samples occurred after a median roughly twelve months of treatment, with a range of 6 to 36.

Findings and caveats of the study: Having risen at ibrutinib response, clonality had fallen back toward baseline by progression.

Depth targeted 1 in 200,000 to 1 in 1 million T cells, averaging 10x coverage per clonotype. Generated by immunoSEQ multiplex PCR, the TCRdb table keeps only in-frame clones and is missing some. The sample yields about 150,000 clones, approximately 80% seen once. The CDR3 covers 13 residues. Trimming removed 3 bases at V and 10 bases at J, with 12 bases between. CDR1 is SEHNR, CDR2 FQNEAQ, per germline (reference sequence). The sample was PBMCs, taken after 12 months of ibrutinib treatment. This sequence originates from a human donor with chronic lymphocytic leukemia. The chain combines TRBV7-9 with TRBJ2-2, with D perhaps TRBD2 (6 bases). DNA of the CDR3: TGTGCCAGCAGCTTGGGGGGATTCAAGGAGCTGTTTTTT. It codes for CASSLGGFKELFF.